This T cell receptor beta chain comes out of a study of T cell responses to AZD1222 COVID-19 vaccine. The assay was immunoSEQ multiplex PCR, and TCRdb's table has in-frame clones only and misses some. The sample consists of about 160,000 clones, around 91% of them appearing once. Per the germline V gene, CDR1 is MNHEY and CDR2 is SVGAGI. The CDR3 loop spans 14 amino acids. V lost 7 bases, J lost 2 bases, and 15 bases lay in between. The sequence was obtained from an adult in good health. This chain connects TRBV6-5 to TRBJ2-7; D possibly corresponds to TRBD1 (6 bases). The material was peripheral blood, obtained on day 0 of AZD1222 vaccination. The CDR3 DNA is TGTGCCAGCACCCGTACGGACAGCGCCTACGAGCAGTACGTC. It specifies CASTRTDSAYEQYV.